What follows is one T cell receptor beta chain and its context. As yet, its antigen is unknown. Assay: immunoSEQ multiplex PCR; the TCRdb copy retains only in-frame clones and omits some. The sample lists roughly 24,000 clones, roughly four fifths seen once, with roughly 17% in the top ten. The CDR3 extends over 18 amino acids. Germline CDR1 reads SGHRS; CDR2 reads YFSETQ. J was trimmed by 1 base and V by 3 bases; bases with no gene match: 11. These data belong to a study of vaccination effects on CD4 cells after COVID-19. Across the whole study: Specimens were obtained from a couple of convalescent patients 16 days and one week prior to vaccination.

Peptide-pool stimulation followed by sequencing identified expanded antigen-specific CD4+ clonotypes in the ViraFEST assay. The culture ran for around nine days before CD4+ T cells were isolated. PCR showed that the person got SARS-CoV-2 infection at some point between March and December 2020. In culture with roughly 10 IU/ml IL-2 and 8 to 10 ug/ml peptides, PBMC were grown at 1.5 million to 2 million per well. Overall study findings and caveats: In people who had recovered, most post-vaccine spike-reactive clones were new vaccine-induced clones.

This chain connects TRBV5-1 to TRBJ2-2; 8 bases are a match to TRBD2. The receptor's source is a human donor who had a prior SARS-CoV-2 infection. Specimen: CD4+ T cells from PBMCs cultured with SARS-CoV-2 spike peptides, collected before COVID-19 vaccination. The CDR3 is CASSSLPISGRNTGELFF. The CDR3 DNA reads as TGCGCCAGCAGCTCTTTGCCAATCAGCGGGAGGAACACCGGGGAGCTGTTTTTT.